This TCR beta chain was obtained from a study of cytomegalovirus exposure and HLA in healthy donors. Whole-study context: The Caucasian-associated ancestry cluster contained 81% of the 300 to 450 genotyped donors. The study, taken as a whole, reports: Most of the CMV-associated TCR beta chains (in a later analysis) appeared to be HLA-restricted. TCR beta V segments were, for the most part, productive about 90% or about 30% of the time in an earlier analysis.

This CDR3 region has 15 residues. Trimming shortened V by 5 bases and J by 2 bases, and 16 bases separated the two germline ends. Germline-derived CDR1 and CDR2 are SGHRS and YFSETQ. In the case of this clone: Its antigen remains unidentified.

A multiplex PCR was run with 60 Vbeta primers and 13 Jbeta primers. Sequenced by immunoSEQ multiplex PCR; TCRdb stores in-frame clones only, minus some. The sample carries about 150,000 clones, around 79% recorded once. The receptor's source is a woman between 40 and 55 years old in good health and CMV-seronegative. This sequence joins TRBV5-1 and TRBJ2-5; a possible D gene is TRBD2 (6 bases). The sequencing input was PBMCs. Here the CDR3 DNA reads TGCGCCAGCAGGTCCTACGGGGGTCGACAAGAGACCCAGTACTTC. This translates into CASRSYGGRQETQYF.